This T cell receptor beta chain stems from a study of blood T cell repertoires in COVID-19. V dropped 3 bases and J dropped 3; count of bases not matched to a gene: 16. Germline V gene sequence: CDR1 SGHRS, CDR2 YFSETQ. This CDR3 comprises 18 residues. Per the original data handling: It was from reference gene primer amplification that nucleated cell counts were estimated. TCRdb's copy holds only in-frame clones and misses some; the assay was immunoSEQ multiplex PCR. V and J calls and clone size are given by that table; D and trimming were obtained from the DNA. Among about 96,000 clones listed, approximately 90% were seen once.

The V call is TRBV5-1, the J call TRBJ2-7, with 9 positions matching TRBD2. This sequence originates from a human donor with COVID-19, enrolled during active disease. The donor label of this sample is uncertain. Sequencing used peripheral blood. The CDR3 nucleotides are TGCGCCAGCAGCTCACTACCCCCGACAAGCGGGGGGCACTACGAGCAGTACTTC. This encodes CASSSLPPTSGGHYEQYF.